This T cell receptor beta chain comes out of a study of shared clonotypes between healthy human individuals. For this clone: The same CDR3 is also encoded by other DNA sequences in this sample.

Measured with immunoSEQ multiplex PCR; TCRdb has only the in-frame clones, and not every one. Of over a million clones in the sample, around 98.5% were seen once. Donors, without exception, were Caucasian adults residing in Nashville, Tennessee. Sequences were obtained from naive CD4+ T cells sorted from blood. Subset defined: CD45RA+ positively selected. This receptor was identified in a man aged 25 to 40 in good health.

CDR3 loop: CASSLVGGYNEQFF. DNA of the CDR3: TGTGCCAGCAGCTTAGTGGGGGGGTACAATGAGCAGTTCTTC. The chain uses TRBV11-2 and TRBJ2-1; 7 positions match TRBD2. This CDR3 contains 14 residues. The junction had 1 base not matched to a gene; V was cut back by 1 base and J by 4 bases. The germline V gene has CDR1 SGHAT and CDR2 FQNNGV. Complete variable domain (other parts from reference TRBV11-2 and TRBJ2-1): EAGVAQSPRYKIIEKRQSVAFWCNPISGHATLYWYQQILGQGPKLLIQFQNNGVVDDSQLPKDRFSAERLKGVDSTLKIQPAKLEDSAVYLCASSLVGGYNEQFFGPGTRLTVL.